This T cell receptor beta chain is drawn from a study of cytomegalovirus exposure and HLA in healthy donors (dated by TCRdb to the late 2010s). About the study as a whole: According to an earlier analysis of 550 to 750 of the donors, some 180 million T cells yielded some 110 million unique TCR beta sequences and approximately 300 Gb of sequence data. Alongside the repertoire data, information on donor age, sex, ethnicity and CMV serostatus was compiled. To predict cytomegalovirus infection status, the study combined high-throughput TCR immunosequencing, statistical association of individual TCRs with disease status, and machine learning. To decide whether each TCR beta V gene segment behaved as functional or pseudogenic, an earlier analysis of some 540 of the donors relied on high-throughput TCR beta sequencing. Among around 400 genotyped donors of the cohort, an average of approximately 200,000 unique TCR beta nucleotide sequences was sequenced per donor, of which roughly 18% were non-productive. Four to six DR-DQ haplotypes were handled as single units for association and clustering because linkage in the cohort was strong. Using immunosequencing, the study profiled T cell repertoires from some 670 subjects and related those repertoires to cytomegalovirus serostatus. Besides the first cohort of 666 subjects, a separate validation cohort made up of 120 different subjects was used. A later analysis re-analyzed previously published TCR beta repertoires from about 730 donors and added high-resolution HLA genotyping to study TCR occurrence patterns. The number of typed donors differed by locus: about 629-640 for A, B, C, DRB1 and DQB1; 500 to 550 for DQA1; 600 to 610 for DPA1; and roughly 450 for DPB1. An early release that covered about 600 HLA-typed donors contained about 300 gigabases of sequencing data and about 84 million unique TCR sequences. In a later genetic analysis, genome-wide SNP genotypes for about 55% of the 666 donors were used, and that subset was treated as a discovery cohort. The later analysis used no new phenotypic data to find candidate immune exposures, relying instead on TCR beta sequences and their occurrence across donors. All discovery cohort repertoires had been generated on a single sequencing platform. The study was designed to test whether signatures of past pathogen exposure could be identified by cataloging public T cell receptors. Of the roughly 430 genotyped donors, over 70% fell in the genetic ancestry cluster associated with self-reported Caucasian donors. Both class I and class II loci were covered by HLA typing, at four-digit resolution.

Remarks on this clone: Which antigen it targets is not known. Within one base of it there is no much larger clone, and no base qualities were kept.

General conclusions and limits of the study: In a later genetic analysis, a missense DCLRE1C variant was associated with V-gene and J-gene trimming of TCR beta chains, and the association was replicated in an independent cohort. Specific HLA alleles were associated with 15,000 to 20,000 TCR beta sequences at a false discovery rate of 0.05 in a later analysis. Sequencing depth was assumed to be roughly uniform across donors in the presence/absence analyses, though that assumption may not hold. In vitro tests confirmed that a few of the cytomegalovirus-associated TCR beta chains recognize cytomegalovirus antigens. According to a later analysis, TCR association rates differed among HLA loci, with DRB1 alleles showing the most associated TCRs and HLA-C alleles showing the fewest. A later genetic analysis reported fewer N-insertions in productive TCRs among donors in an Asian-associated ancestry cluster than the roughly 700-donor mean. Compared with equally common non-associated chains, HLA-associated TCR beta chains in a later analysis were more clonally expanded and had lower generation probabilities. Several of the top co-occurrence clusters appeared to be linked to parvovirus B19, influenza, CMV and Epstein-Barr virus, according to a later analysis. A further reported finding was that TCR beta sequences accurately predicted the HLA-A and HLA-B alleles for most subjects in the first cohort. In both the original and validation cohorts, the classifier was reported to diagnose cytomegalovirus status with high specificity and sensitivity. The study listed 170 or so TCR beta chains as associated with cytomegalovirus. The cohort was sequenced for TCR beta chains only, and without alpha or paired-chain data the features that could be detected were limited. A cluster of highly shared sequence variants was judged likely to represent a technical artifact of the sequencing pipeline. The only immune exposure information available for the cohort was CMV serostatus. While some public TCRs were present in many individuals, most TCR sequences turned up only very rarely across donors. Most CMV-associated TCR beta chains appeared to be HLA-restricted in a later analysis, and the HLA associations seemed to be driven largely by CMV exposure. Strong co-occurrence of HLA alleles, especially DR and DQ, made assigning TCR associations to individual alleles difficult. Around 16 rarely observed V segments, including chromosome 9 orphons, were excluded from the earlier analysis of almost 600 of the donors because counts were too low. It was suggested by the authors that the approach could potentially be generalized to other disease states and immunological phenotypes. An earlier analysis of approximately 570 of the donors showed that most TCR beta V segments appeared in productive rearrangements either about 87% or about 30% of the time, which broadly matched IMGT annotations. Correlated functional status among segregating V segments might be attributable to linkage disequilibrium, but an unknown experimental factor could not be ruled out. Because some donors lacked HLA typing at each locus, the association tests relied only on the typed subset.

Receptor libraries were prepared by the immunoSEQ multiplex PCR assay. A mixture of 60 forward primers for TCR Vbeta segments and 13 reverse primers for TCR Jbeta segments was used in the multiplex PCR. Amplification of the CDR3 region of rearranged TCR beta genes was performed with a multiplex PCR assay on genomic DNA. Amplified TCR beta libraries were sequenced as 87-base-pair reads on the Illumina HiSeq System. The study's own analysis went as follows. Across the 500 to 850 repertoires, a later analysis counted around 80 million unique TCR beta chains, some 11 million of which were shared by at least two donors. Raw reads were error-corrected and collapsed into unique sequences with a nearest-neighbor algorithm that merged closely related sequences to remove PCR and sequencing errors. V, D and J gene segments were assigned by aligning CDR3 sequences to IMGT reference sequences. Each retained sequence needed at least a six-nucleotide match to both a V gene segment and a J gene segment. A rearrangement counted as productive if the CDR3 had no stop codons and remained in frame with V and J, and every other rearrangement counted as non-productive. Following IMGT convention, CDR3 was defined as the stretch from the second conserved V-encoded cysteine to the conserved J-encoded phenylalanine. The earlier analysis of 550 to 650 of the donors excluded any sequence lacking an unambiguous match to a single V gene segment. An earlier analysis of 550 to 650 of the donors classified V segments as functional when productive rearrangements were above 56.7% and as segregating when the standard deviation between donors was above 5%. A statistical classification framework was built for diagnosing cytomegalovirus status from the catalog of TCR beta chain sequences. V and J gene assignment, in a later analysis, came from comparing TCR nucleotide sequences with IMGT/GENE-DB human TR gene sequences. Using the TCRdist pipeline, a later analysis assigned CDR3 sequences along with most-parsimonious VDJ recombination scenarios. In a later analysis, each TCR beta chain was defined by its CDR3 amino acid sequence together with its V-gene family, and reads lacking a unique V-gene family were excluded. As a way to deal with suspected cross-contamination and a sequencing artifact, a later analysis dropped 450 to 600 nucleotide sequences that were highly shared and had low generation probability. In a later analysis, a clonal expansion index for each public chain was calculated from normalized within-repertoire ranks of inferred template counts. A later analysis computed generation probabilities with a VDJ recombination model fitted to out-of-frame rearrangements, and checked the results against IGoR. Hypergeometric tests were used in a later analysis to score TCR-TCR, TCR-HLA and TCR-CMV co-occurrence, with a repertoire-size bias correction applied to the TCR pairs. To estimate false discovery rates, a later analysis permuted the HLA or CMV assignments 20 times. In a later analysis, co-occurring TCRs were grouped with DBSCAN, and TCRdist sequence similarity was added when clustering was performed within HLA-allele-positive subsets. For co-occurrence clustering, repertoires with fewer than 30,000 or more than 120,000 public chains were excluded, along with roughly 5 repertoires with anomalous nucleotide sharing. TCRdb took this table from immuneACCESS and kept in-frame rearrangements with V and J called. Such tables lack part of the clones; where checked against another copy, unresolved V genes explain under half of the gap, and the rest is unexplained. The V and J calls and the clone size are those of that table, but D and trimming were determined from the DNA. The sample has 150,000 to 200,000 clones on record, about three quarters of them singletons. Of the sample, more than 9% falls within the top ten clones.

In total, fewer than 750 healthy bone marrow donors made up the cohort. At the time of sampling, every cohort member was nominally healthy, though immune exposures that went unrecorded were likely present. The donor was CMV seropositive and was included in the group of 250 to 350 seropositive cohort members. A peripheral blood sample was collected from each donor, and TCR beta sequencing was performed on peripheral blood mononuclear cells. Genomic DNA extraction from the blood cell samples was performed with the Qiagen DNeasy Blood Extraction Kit. The sequence derives from a man between 25 and 39 years old in good health and CMV-seropositive. The sample comprised PBMCs.

The nucleotide sequence is given as TGTGCCACCGGGACAGGCACTGAAGCTTTCTTT. It codes for CATGTGTEAFF. Recombination linked TRBV27 to TRBJ1-1; 8 bases in between match TRBD1. The CDR3 spans 11 residues, from the cysteine through the phenylalanine. Kept here is only the CDR3 DNA, which spans 33 bases and is read in frame from base 1. Germline trimming amounts to 10 bases on V and 4 bases on J, with 2 as the count of junction bases outside the gene matches. Reading the germline V gene (reference sequence) gives CDR1 MNHEY and CDR2 SMNVEV.